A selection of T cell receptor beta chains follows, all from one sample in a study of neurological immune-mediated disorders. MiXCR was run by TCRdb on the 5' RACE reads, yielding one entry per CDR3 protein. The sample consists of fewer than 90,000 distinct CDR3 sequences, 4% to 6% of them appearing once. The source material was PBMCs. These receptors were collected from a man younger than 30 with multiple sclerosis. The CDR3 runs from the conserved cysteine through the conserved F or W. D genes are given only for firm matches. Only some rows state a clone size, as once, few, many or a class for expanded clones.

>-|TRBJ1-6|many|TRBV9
CASSVDPYGNSPLHF
TGTGCCAGCAGCGTCGACCCCTATGGGAATTCACCCCTCCACTTT
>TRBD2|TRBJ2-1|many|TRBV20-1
CSARGARAGGPNNEQFF
TGCAGTGCTAGAGGGGCTAGGGCGGGGGGCCCCAACAATGAGCAGTTCTTC
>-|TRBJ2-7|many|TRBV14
CASSLTRLSEQYF
TGTGCCAGCAGCCTCACAAGGTTGAGCGAGCAGTACTTC
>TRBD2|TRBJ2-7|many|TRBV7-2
CASSLAEREGRQYF
TGTGCCAGCAGCTTAGCGGAGCGGGAGGGCCGGCAGTACTTC
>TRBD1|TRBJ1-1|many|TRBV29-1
CSVEYGDSQHNTEAFF
TGCAGCGTTGAATACGGGGACAGCCAGCATAACACTGAAGCTTTCTTT
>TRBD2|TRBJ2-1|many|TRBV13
CASSLGTSGYNEQFF
TGTGCCAGCAGCTTGGGGACTAGCGGTTACAATGAGCAGTTCTTC
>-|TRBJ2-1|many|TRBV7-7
CASSLEGLSPLSYNEQFF
TGTGCCAGCAGCTTAGAGGGACTCTCACCCCTGTCCTACAATGAGCAGTTCTTC
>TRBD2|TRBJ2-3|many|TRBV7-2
CASSSGGLAGDTQYF
TGTGCCAGCAGCTCAGGTGGACTAGCGGGAGATACGCAGTATTTT
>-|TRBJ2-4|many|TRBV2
CASGGSWNIQYF
TGTGCCAGCGGGGGCAGTTGGAACATTCAGTACTTC
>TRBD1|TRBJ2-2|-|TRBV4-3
CASSVGTENTGELFF
TGCGCCAGCAGTGTCGGGACAGAAAACACCGGGGAGCTGTTTTTT
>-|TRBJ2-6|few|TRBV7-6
CASSLASGTASSGAKVLTF
TGTGCCAGCAGCTTAGCTTCCGGGACGGCTAGCTCTGGGGCCAAAGTCCTGACTTTC
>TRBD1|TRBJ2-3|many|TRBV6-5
CASSRTGSTDTQYF
TGTGCCAGCAGTCGGACAGGCAGCACAGATACGCAGTATTTT
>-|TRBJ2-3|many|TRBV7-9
CASSLDADTQYF
TGCGCCAGCAGCTTGGATGCAGATACGCAGTATTTT
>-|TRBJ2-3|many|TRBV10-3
CAISGSTDTQYF
TGTGCCATCAGTGGTAGCACAGATACGCAGTATTTT
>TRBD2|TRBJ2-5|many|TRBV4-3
CASSQGAGGETQYF
TGCGCCAGCAGCCAAGGAGCGGGAGGGGAGACCCAGTACTTC
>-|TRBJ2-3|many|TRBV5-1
CASSLVGAPQYF
TGCGCCAGCAGCTTGGTGGGGGCTCCGCAGTATTTT
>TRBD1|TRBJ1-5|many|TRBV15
CATSRDRASNQPQHF
TGTGCCACCAGCCGGGACAGGGCTAGCAATCAGCCCCAGCATTTT